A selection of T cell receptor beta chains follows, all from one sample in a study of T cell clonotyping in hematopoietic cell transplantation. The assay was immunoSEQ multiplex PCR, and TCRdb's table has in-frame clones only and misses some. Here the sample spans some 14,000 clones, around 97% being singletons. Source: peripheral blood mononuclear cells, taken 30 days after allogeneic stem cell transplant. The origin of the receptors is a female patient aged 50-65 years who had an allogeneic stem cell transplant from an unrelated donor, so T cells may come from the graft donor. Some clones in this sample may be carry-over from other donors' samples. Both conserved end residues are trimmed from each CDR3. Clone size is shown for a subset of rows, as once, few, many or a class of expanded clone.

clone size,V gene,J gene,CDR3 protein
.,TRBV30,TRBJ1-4,AWRFGQGQKLF
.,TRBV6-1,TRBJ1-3,ASPRNTIY
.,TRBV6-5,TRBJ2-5,ASSYNPGYAQY
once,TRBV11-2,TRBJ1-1,ASSSRGETEAF
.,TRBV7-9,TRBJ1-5,ASSPPPGGDPPGLPQH
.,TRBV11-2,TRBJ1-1,ASSSTGGNTEAF
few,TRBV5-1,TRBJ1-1,ASSETLTGLI
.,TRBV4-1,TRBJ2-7,ASRKMQGKDYEQY
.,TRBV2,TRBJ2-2,ASIAHTGELF
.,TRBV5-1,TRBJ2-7,ASSLDNYEQY
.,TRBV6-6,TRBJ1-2,ASSHGKSWGYT
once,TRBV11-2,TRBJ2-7,ASRPIQGSSSYEQY
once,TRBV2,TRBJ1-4,ASRRDRTSTNEKLF
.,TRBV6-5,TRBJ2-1,ASSYKDSSYNEQF
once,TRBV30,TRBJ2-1,AWRSSGTVPTGEQF
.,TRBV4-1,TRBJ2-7,ASSQVQSQSYEQY
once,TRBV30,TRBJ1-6,AWMGRDRGFSPLH
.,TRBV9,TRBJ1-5,ASSAGDRGLGQPQH
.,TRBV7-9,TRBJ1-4,ASSDPGGPEKLF
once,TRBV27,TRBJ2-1,ASSPRPIYNEQF
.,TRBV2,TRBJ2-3,ASSQTWVADTQY
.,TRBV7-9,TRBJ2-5,ASSIQETQY
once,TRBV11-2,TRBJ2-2,ASSLRLLAGYANTGELF
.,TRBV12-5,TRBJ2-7,ASGSPYEQY
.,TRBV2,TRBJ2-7,AATGREGTYEQY
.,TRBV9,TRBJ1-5,ASSVSESGLPQH
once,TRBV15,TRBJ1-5,ATSKGGRGRTVH
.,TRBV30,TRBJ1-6,AWSPRDSHSPLH
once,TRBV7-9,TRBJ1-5,ASSRGQGGMPQH
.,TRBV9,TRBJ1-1,ASSPRTALSTEAF
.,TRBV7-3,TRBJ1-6,ASSPRTGDNSPLH
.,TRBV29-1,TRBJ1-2,SAQQGSGYGYT
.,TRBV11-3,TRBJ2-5,ASSSRTSGEETQY
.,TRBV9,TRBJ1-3,ASSAMGGSGNTIY
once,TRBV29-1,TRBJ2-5,SVALAGVETQY
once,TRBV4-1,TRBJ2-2,ASSQDVALRTGELF
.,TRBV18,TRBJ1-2,ASSPESNYGYT
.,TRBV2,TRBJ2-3,ASGEWGDTQY
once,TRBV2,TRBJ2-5,ASRVGRWEETQY
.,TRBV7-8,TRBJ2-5,ASSPLGQETQY
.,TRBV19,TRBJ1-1,ASSAQGDTEAF
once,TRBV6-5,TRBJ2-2,ASSPPGLARGELF
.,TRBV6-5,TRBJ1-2,ASSYSERGGVYGYT
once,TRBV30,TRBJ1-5,AWNRGRNNQPQH
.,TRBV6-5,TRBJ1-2,ASSYSKPQGIHGYT
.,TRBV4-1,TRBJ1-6,ASSQVTSAGRSSPLH
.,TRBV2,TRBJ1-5,ASSQGANQPQH
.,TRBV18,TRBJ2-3,ASSPSGDRGTDTQY
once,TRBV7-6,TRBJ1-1,ASSPTGMNTEAF
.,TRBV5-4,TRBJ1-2,ASSSLQLYGYT
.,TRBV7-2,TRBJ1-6,ASSLVWASPLH
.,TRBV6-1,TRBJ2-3,ASSEQRESDTQY
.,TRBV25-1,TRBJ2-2,ASSESGDTGELF